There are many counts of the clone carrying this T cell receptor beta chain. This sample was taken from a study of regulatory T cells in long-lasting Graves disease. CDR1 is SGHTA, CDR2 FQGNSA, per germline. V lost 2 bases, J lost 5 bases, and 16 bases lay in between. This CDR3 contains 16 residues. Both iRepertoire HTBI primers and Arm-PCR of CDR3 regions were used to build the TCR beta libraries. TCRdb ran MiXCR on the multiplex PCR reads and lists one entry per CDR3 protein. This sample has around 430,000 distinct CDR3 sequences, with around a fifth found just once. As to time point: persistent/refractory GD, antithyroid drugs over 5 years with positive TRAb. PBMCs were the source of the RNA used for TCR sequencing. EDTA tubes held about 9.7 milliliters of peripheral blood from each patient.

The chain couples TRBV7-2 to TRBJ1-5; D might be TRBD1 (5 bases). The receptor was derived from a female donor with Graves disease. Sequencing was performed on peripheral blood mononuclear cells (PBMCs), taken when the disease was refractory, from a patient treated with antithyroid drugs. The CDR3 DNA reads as TGTGCCAGCAGCTTAACAGTGTCAGGGATCTATCAGCCCCAGCATTTT. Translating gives CASSLTVSGIYQPQHF.